A selection of T cell receptor beta chains follows, all from one sample in a study of molecular identifiers for immune sequencing clone quantification. One entry per CDR3 protein, called by TCRdb with MiXCR from the PCR reads. Seen here are about 510,000 distinct CDR3 sequences, 20% to 25% observed once, and the top ten hold about 0.8%. Material for sequencing was naive CD8+ T cells from blood, with Jurkat cell RNA spiked in. Receptor source: a human donor in good health. Some libraries in this study had Jurkat cell RNA spiked in. Each CDR3 is given without its conserved first and last residue. The order of the fields is J gene, V gene, CDR3 protein.

TRBJ1-1	TRBV19	ASSIVEGRDTEAF
TRBJ2-3	TRBV9	ASSVEAGGPFDTQY
TRBJ2-5	TRBV4-1	ASSQIVANYQETQY
TRBJ2-5	TRBV6-2/TRBV6-3	ASRPPGHPGTQY
TRBJ2-1	TRBV7-9	ASSLAIGGNTNEQF
TRBJ2-1	TRBV7-9	ASSIESVAQF
TRBJ2-7	TRBV7-9	ASSLTAGVLYEQY
TRBJ2-7	TRBV19	ASSGRDRDYEQY
TRBJ2-1	TRBV11-3	ASSFHVGEVSYNEQF
TRBJ2-3	TRBV5-6	ASSPPGQGWFTDTQY
TRBJ1-1	TRBV5-4	ASSPTGVNMNTEAF
TRBJ2-1	TRBV3-1	ASSPGGPVEF
TRBJ1-1	TRBV27	ASSNSNTEAF
TRBJ2-1	TRBV7-6	ASSPTYGAYNEQL